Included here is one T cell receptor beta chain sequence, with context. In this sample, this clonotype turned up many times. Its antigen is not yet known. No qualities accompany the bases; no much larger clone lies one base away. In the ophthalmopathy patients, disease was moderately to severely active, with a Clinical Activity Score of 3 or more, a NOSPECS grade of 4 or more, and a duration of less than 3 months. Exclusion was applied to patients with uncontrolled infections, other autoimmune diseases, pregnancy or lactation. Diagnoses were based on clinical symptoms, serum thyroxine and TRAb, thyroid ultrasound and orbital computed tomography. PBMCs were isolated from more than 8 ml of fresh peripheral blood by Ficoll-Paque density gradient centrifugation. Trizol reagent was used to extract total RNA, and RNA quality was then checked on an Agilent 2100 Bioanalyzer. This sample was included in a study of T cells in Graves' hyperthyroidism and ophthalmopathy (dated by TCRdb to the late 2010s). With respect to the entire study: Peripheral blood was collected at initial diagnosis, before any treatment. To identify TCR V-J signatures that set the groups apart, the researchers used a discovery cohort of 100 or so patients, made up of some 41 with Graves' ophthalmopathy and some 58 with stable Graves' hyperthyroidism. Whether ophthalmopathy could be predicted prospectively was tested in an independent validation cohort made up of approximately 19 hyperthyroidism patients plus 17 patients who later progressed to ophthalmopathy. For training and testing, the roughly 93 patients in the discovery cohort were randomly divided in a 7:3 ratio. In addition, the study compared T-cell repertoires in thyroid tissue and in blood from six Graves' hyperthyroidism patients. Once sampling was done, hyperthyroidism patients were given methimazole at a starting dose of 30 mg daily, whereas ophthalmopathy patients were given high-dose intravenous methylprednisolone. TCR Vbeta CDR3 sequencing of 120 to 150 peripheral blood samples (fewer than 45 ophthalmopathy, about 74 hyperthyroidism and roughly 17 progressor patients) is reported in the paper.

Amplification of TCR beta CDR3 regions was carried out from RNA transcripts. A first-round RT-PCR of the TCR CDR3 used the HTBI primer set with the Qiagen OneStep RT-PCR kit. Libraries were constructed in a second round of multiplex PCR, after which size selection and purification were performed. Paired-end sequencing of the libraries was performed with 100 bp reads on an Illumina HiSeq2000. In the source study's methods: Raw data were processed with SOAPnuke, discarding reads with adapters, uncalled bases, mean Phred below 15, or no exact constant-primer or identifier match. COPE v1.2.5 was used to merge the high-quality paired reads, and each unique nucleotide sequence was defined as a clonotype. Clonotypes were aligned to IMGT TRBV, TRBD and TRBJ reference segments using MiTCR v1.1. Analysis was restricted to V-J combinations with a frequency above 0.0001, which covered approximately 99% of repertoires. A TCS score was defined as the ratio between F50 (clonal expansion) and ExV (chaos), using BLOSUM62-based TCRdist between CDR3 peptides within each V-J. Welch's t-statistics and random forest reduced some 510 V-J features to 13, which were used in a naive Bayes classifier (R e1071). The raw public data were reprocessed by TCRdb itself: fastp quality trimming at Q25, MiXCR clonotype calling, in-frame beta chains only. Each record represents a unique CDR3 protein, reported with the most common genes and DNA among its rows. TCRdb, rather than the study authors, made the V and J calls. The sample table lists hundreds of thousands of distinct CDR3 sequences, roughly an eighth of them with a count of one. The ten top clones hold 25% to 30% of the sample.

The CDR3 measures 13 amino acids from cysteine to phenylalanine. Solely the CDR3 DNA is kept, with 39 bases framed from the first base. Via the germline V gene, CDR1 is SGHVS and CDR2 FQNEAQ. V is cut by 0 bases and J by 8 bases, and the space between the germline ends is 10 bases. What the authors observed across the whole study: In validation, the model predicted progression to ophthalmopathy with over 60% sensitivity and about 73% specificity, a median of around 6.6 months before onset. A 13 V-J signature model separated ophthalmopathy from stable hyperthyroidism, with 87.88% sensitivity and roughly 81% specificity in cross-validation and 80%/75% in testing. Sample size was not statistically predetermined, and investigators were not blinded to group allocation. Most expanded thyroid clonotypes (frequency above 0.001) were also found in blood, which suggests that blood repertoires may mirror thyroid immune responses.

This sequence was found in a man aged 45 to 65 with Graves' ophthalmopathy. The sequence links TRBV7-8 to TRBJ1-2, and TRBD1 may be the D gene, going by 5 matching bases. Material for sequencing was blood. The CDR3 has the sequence CASSLAWGEGYTF. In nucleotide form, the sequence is TGTGCCAGCAGCTTAGCTTGGGGGGAGGGCTACACCTTC.